The 2 T cell receptor beta chains below were found in one sample sequenced in a study of somatic mutations in cytotoxic T cells in rheumatoid arthritis. Produced via immunoSEQ multiplex PCR; TCRdb's table is partial and in-frame only. The table shows 5,500 to 8,500 clones, with about 68% occurring only once. Source material: CD8+ T cells sorted from blood. The receptors come from a woman aged 55-70 years in good health.

The J gene is TRBJ2-7, the V gene TRBV4-1; D may be TRBD1 (6 bases). The germline V gene has CDR1 MGHRA and CDR2 YSYEKL. The CDR3 has 16 residues. Trimming shortened V by 0 bases and J by 0 bases, and 12 bases separated the two germline ends. The chain's CDR3 is CASSQEAGGTSYEQYF. Here the CDR3 DNA reads TGCGCCAGCAGCCAAGAAGCTGGGGGCACCTCCTACGAGCAGTACTTC.

This chain connects TRBV27 to TRBJ2-1; D may be TRBD2 (6 bases). Trimming pared 7 bases from V and 4 bases from J, leaving 14 bases between. There are 14 residues in the CDR3. CDR1 is MNHEY and CDR2 is SMNVEV in the germline V gene (reference sequence). CDR3 in DNA: TGTGCCAGCACCACCGGGGGAGATTACAATGAGCAGTTCTTC. It is translated as CASTTGGDYNEQFF.